These 27 T cell receptor beta chains were sequenced from one sample in a study of response to subunit inactivated influenza vaccine. TCRdb reprocessed the RT-PCR reads via MiXCR and lists one record per CDR3 protein. The sample holds roughly 710,000 distinct CDR3 sequences, 14% seen once. The material sequenced was PBMCs from blood, taken roughly 15 days before vaccination. These receptors came from a man in his fifties or sixties who received an inactivated influenza vaccine.

The genes are TRBV5-1 and TRBJ2-7; D remains ambiguous. The CDR3 contains 15 residues. Trimming shortened V by 0 bases and J by 1 base, and 11 bases separated the two germline ends. In germline, CDR1 is SGHRS, CDR2 YFSETQ. Here the CDR3 reads CASSLVGDWSYEQYF. The CDR3 nucleotides are TGCGCCAGCAGCTTGGTGGGTGACTGGTCCTACGAGCAGTACTTC.

The rearrangement uses TRBV2 and TRBJ2-1; TRBD1 agrees at 7 bases. V lost 4 bases to trimming and J lost 6 bases; unmatched junction nucleotides: 3. Germline V gene lookup returns CDR1 SNHLY and CDR2 FYNNEI. CDR3 length: 13 amino acids. CDR3 nucleotide sequence: TGTGCCAGCAGTGGTCAGGGGGTCAATGAGCAGTTCTTC. This gives the protein CASSGQGVNEQFF.

The chain combines TRBV9 with TRBJ2-3; 8 bases agree with TRBD2. V was pared by 3 bases and J by 4 bases, with 13 bases of the junction left unmatched. Germline-derived CDR1 and CDR2 are SGDLS and YYNGEE. The CDR3 is 17 residues long. The CDR3 protein is CASSEAQGSGIPDTQYF. DNA of the CDR3: TGTGCCAGCAGCGAGGCCCAGGGTAGCGGGATACCAGATACGCAGTATTTT.

This chain links TRBV29-1 with TRBJ1-1; tentatively, D is TRBD1 (5 bases). This CDR3 region has 10 residues. Germline V gene sequence: CDR1 SQVTM, CDR2 ANQGSEA. The V gene lost 6 bases and the J gene lost 12 bases, with 14 bases spanning the gap. CDR3 nucleotide sequence: TGCAGCGTCGGGGGGACTCAGTCTTTCTTT. It yields the protein CSVGGTQSFF.

This chain connects TRBV11-2 to TRBJ2-3; no clear D gene. V gave up 3 bases and J gave up 0 bases, with 10 bases separating them. The length of the CDR3 is 15 residues. CDR1 SGHAT and CDR2 FQNNGV come from the germline V gene. The CDR3 region is CASSFTAASTDTQYF. In nucleotides, the CDR3 is TGTGCCAGCAGCTTTACGGCAGCAAGCACAGATACGCAGTATTTT.

The J gene is TRBJ2-1, the V gene TRBV5-6; 8 nucleotides line up with TRBD1. CDR1 is SGHDT, CDR2 YYEEEE, per germline. CDR3 size: 17 residues. Losses at the gene ends were 5 bases for V and 0 bases for J; bases not matched to a gene: 10. The CDR3 reads CASSFGTGQSSYNEQFF. In nucleotides, the CDR3 is TGTGCCAGCAGTTTTGGGACAGGTCAGAGCTCCTACAATGAGCAGTTCTTC. The full variable domain, in which reference TRBV5-6 and TRBJ2-1 provide the parts outside the CDR3, is DAGVTQSPTHLIKTRGQQVTLRCSPKSGHDTVSWYQQALGQGPQFIFQYYEEEERQRGNFPDRFSGHQFPNYSSELNVNALLLGDSALYLCASSFGTGQSSYNEQFFGPGTRLTVL.

The chain recombines TRBV18 with TRBJ2-1, with D possibly being TRBD2 (5 bases). Deletions cut 2 bases from V and 0 bases from J, with 14 bases between. This CDR3 is 17 amino acids long. Germline V gives CDR1 KGHSH, CDR2 LQKENI. CDR3 nucleotide sequence: TGTGCCAGCTCACCATTCTCCGGACTGAGCTCCTACAATGAGCAGTTCTTC. It encodes CASSPFSGLSSYNEQFF. Supplemented by reference TRBV18 and TRBJ2-1, the full variable domain reads NAGVMQNPRHLVRRRGQEARLRCSPMKGHSHVYWYRQLPEEGLKFMVYLQKENIIDESGMPKERFSAEFPKEGPSILRIQQVVRGDSAAYFCASSPFSGLSSYNEQFFGPGTRLTVL.

This clonotype appeared a few times. The J gene is TRBJ2-1, the V gene TRBV7-3, with TRBD2 matching over 12 bases. This CDR3 has 14 amino acids. CDR1 is SGHTA, CDR2 FQGTGA, per germline. V gave up 8 bases and J gave up 7 bases; unmatched junction bases: 6. The CDR3 DNA follows: TGTGCCAGCCGTGAGACTAGCGGGAGAAATGAGCAGTTCTTC. It specifies CASRETSGRNEQFF.

The rearrangement uses TRBV10-3 and TRBJ1-3, with unresolved D. Between the trimmed V and J ends, which lost 7 bases and 0 bases, there was a span of 13 bases. The CDR3 is 15 residues long. The germline V gene has CDR1 ENHRY and CDR2 SYGVKD. This CDR3 is CAITPGHSSGNTIYF. Here the CDR3 DNA reads TGTGCCATCACTCCCGGGCATAGCTCTGGAAACACCATATATTTT.

The chain uses TRBV2 and TRBJ2-1, with 9 nucleotides matching TRBD1. CDR1 and CDR2 (germline): SNHLY, FYNNEI. The CDR3 consists of 14 residues. Trimming took 5 bases from V and 10 from J; bases not matched to a gene: 9. DNA of the CDR3: TGTGCCAGCAGTTCCGGGACAGGGCTTGAGGAGCAGTTCTTC. It encodes CASSSGTGLEEQFF.

The V gene is TRBV12-3 or TRBV12-4, the J gene TRBJ2-7, with no clear D. There are 13 residues in the CDR3. V lost 2 bases and J 6 bases, leaving 11 bases between the germline ends. CDR3 sequence (DNA): TGTGCCAGCAGTTTAAGGACGGCCGGCGAGCAGTACTTC. This sequence encodes CASSLRTAGEQYF.

The chain carries TRBV19 and TRBJ2-7; 11 bases match TRBD2. Germline V gene sequence: CDR1 LNHDA, CDR2 SQIVND (reference sequence). The CDR3 has 13 residues. V lost 5 bases to trimming and J lost 8 bases; unmatched junction nucleotides: 5. For the CDR3, the DNA is TGTGCCAGTAGTTTGTCTAGCGGGAGGCAGCAGTACTTC. Protein sequence: CASSLSSGRQQYF.

The count of this clonotype is one. This rearrangement joins TRBV9 to TRBJ2-1; 9 bases align to TRBD2. Trimming removed 1 base from V and 3 bases from J; junction bases left unmatched: 5. Germline lookup yields CDR1 SGDLS and CDR2 YYNGEE. CDR3 length equals 16 residues. CDR3 nucleotide sequence: TGTGCCAGCAGCGTATGGATAGCGGGGGACTACAATGAGCAGTTCTTC. As protein: CASSVWIAGDYNEQFF. Full variable domain (rest looked up from reference TRBV9 and TRBJ2-1): DSGVTQTPKHLITATGQRVTLRCSPRSGDLSVYWYQQSLDQGLQFLIQYYNGEERAKGNILERFSAQQFPDLHSELNLSSLELGDSALYFCASSVWIAGDYNEQFFGPGTRLTVL.

This clonotype showed up many times. This chain uses TRBV5-1 with TRBJ1-1; 8 bases agree with TRBD1. The J segment lost 7 bases and the V segment lost 1 base, leaving 9 bases of the junction unmatched. CDR3 length equals 15 residues. Germline V gives CDR1 SGHRS, CDR2 YFSETQ. The CDR3 spells CASSLIPGQGIEAFF. In nucleotides, the CDR3 is TGCGCCAGCAGCTTGATACCCGGACAGGGAATTGAAGCTTTCTTT. Filled out from reference TRBV5-1 and TRBJ1-1, the complete variable domain reads KAGVTQTPRYLIKTRGQQVTLSCSPISGHRSVSWYQQTPGQGLQFLFEYFSETQRNKGNFPGRFSGRQFSNSRSEMNVSTLELGDSALYLCASSLIPGQGIEAFFGQGTRLTVV.

This clonotype was recorded a few times. The CDR3 DNA reads as TGTGCCAGCAGCCAGGTCACTAGCGGGAGTGCAGATACGCAGTATTTT. This codes for CASSQVTSGSADTQYF. The rearrangement links TRBV4-2 to TRBJ2-3; 11 bases line up with TRBD2. With V trimmed by 3 bases and J by 4 bases, 6 bases remained unmatched. Germline CDR1 LGHNA, CDR2 YNFKEQ. CDR3 length: 16 residues.

The genes are TRBV6-2 or TRBV6-3 and TRBJ2-7; 10 bases agree with TRBD2. Trimming took 6 bases from V and 4 from J; bases not matched to a gene: 15. Per germline, CDR1 MNHEY and CDR2 SVGEGT. The CDR3 consists of 17 residues. The CDR3 region has the DNA TGTGCCAGCAGCCGGGCCTCGTACGGGACTAGCGTTTACGAGCAGTACTTC. Its translation is CASSRASYGTSVYEQYF.

This clonotype was detected only a few times. The V call is TRBV20-1, the J call TRBJ1-1; TRBD1 matches at 8 bases. The trim removed 4 bases at V and 0 bases at J, leaving 10 bases unmatched. CDR1 and CDR2 (germline): DFQATT, SNEGSKA (reference sequence). The CDR3 sequence is 16 residues long. The CDR3 loop is CSATQGAAFMNTEAFF. In nucleotides, the CDR3 is TGCAGTGCTACTCAGGGGGCAGCATTTATGAACACTGAAGCTTTCTTT.

Only a few counts were recorded for this clonotype. This sequence joins TRBV3-1 and TRBJ2-1; the match to TRBD2 covers 7 bases. V dropped 4 bases and J dropped 2; count of bases not matched to a gene: 14. CDR1 is LGHDT, CDR2 YNNKEL, per germline (reference sequence). The CDR3 has 18 residues. In DNA, the CDR3 is TGTGCCAGCAGCCTCATCCTAGAGCGGGGCGGGCCCTACAATGAGCAGTTCTTC. This translates into CASSLILERGGPYNEQFF.

This clonotype was picked up a small number of times. This chain links TRBV10-3 with TRBJ2-1; maybe TRBD2 (6 bases). From germline, CDR1 is ENHRY and CDR2 SYGVKD. Trimming shortened V by 0 bases and J by 12 bases, and 12 bases separated the two germline ends. The CDR3 has 13 amino acids. CDR3 sequence (DNA): TGTGCCATCAGTGAGTCGTTTGGGGGACTGCAGTTCTTC. This encodes CAISESFGGLQFF.

This clonotype was counted ten times or more. The gene calls are TRBV25-1 and TRBJ2-3; D not certain. Trimming took off 1 base at V and 8 bases at J, with 4 bases between the two ends. The CDR3 is made up of 11 amino acids. From germline, CDR1 is MGHDK and CDR2 SYGVNS. CDR3: CASSESGTQYF. CDR3 in DNA: TGTGCCAGCAGTGAATCGGGTACGCAGTATTTT.

V usage is TRBV7-2 and J usage is TRBJ2-2; weak D call: TRBD2 (5 bases). The CDR3 contains 14 residues. Trimming removed 2 bases at V and 6 bases at J, with 10 bases between. Germline CDR1 SGHTA, CDR2 FQGNSA. CDR3: CASSLFGAAGELFF. In DNA, the CDR3 is TGTGCCAGCAGCTTATTTGGAGCGGCCGGGGAGCTGTTTTTT.

This clonotype was seen at least ten times. The CDR3 DNA reads TGCGCCAGCAGCTTGGCCGGGATCAACGAGCAGTACTTC. This gives the protein CASSLAGINEQYF. The rearrangement uses TRBV5-1 and TRBJ2-7; perhaps TRBD2 as D (5 bases). V was clipped by 0 bases and J by 5 bases, with 9 bases between them. Germline assignment: CDR1 SGHRS and CDR2 YFSETQ. The CDR3 is made up of 13 amino acids. The variable domain in full, completed from reference TRBV5-1 and TRBJ2-7, reads KAGVTQTPRYLIKTRGQQVTLSCSPISGHRSVSWYQQTPGQGLQFLFEYFSETQRNKGNFPGRFSGRQFSNSRSEMNVSTLELGDSALYLCASSLAGINEQYFGPGTRLTVT.

This clonotype has only a few counts. CDR3 sequence (DNA): TGTGCCACCAGCACTTCTACAGGGGACCGAGAGACCCAGTACTTC. Protein sequence: CATSTSTGDRETQYF. This sequence joins TRBV15 and TRBJ2-5; 7 bases line up with TRBD1. The CDR3 consists of 15 residues. V trimming: 4 bases; J trimming: 4 bases; junction bases outside the gene matches: 9. Germline V gives CDR1 LNHNV, CDR2 YYDKDF (reference sequence).

This clonotype was recorded a few times. The V gene is TRBV4-1, the J gene TRBJ2-5; D remains ambiguous. The V gene lost 1 base and the J gene lost 1 base, with 10 bases spanning the gap. This CDR3 contains 15 residues. Germline lookup yields CDR1 MGHRA and CDR2 YSYEKL. The CDR3 is CASSQAGIIQETQYF. As DNA, the CDR3 is TGCGCCAGCAGCCAAGCCGGTATTATCCAAGAGACCCAGTACTTC.

This clonotype has a single count. This chain connects TRBV11-2 to TRBJ2-3, with 9 bases lining up with TRBD2. Germline V gene data show CDR1 as SGHAT and CDR2 as FQNNGV. With 1 base clipped from V and 7 bases from J, the junction kept 9 bases outside the gene matches. This CDR3 has 16 amino acids. CDR3 nucleotide sequence: TGTGCCAGCAGCTTAGTTAGCGGGAGAGCTTCACATACGCAGTATTTT. Translated, it gives CASSLVSGRASHTQYF.

This clonotype was recorded a few times. This chain links TRBV5-4 with TRBJ1-2; TRBD1 aligns across 8 bases. This CDR3 spans 14 amino acids. The V segment lost 0 bases and the J segment 8 bases; nucleotides outside the gene matches: 6. Germline V gene sequence: CDR1 SGHNT, CDR2 YYREEE (reference sequence). The DNA for the CDR3 is TGTGCCAGCAGCTTGGAGGACAGGGATGGGGGCTACACCTTC. This gives the protein CASSLEDRDGGYTF.

In this sample, this clonotype turned up a few times. This sequence joins TRBV12-3 or TRBV12-4 and TRBJ2-5, with TRBD1 matching over 7 bases. V lost 6 bases to trimming and J lost 5 bases; unmatched junction nucleotides: 3. This CDR3 has 12 amino acids. In DNA, the CDR3 is TGTGCCAGCAGAGGGGGCGGGGAGACCCAGTACTTC. It translates to CASRGGGETQYF.